Shown below are 12 T cell receptor beta chains from a single sample sequenced in a study of vaccination and CD4 T cells after COVID-19. Treatment specified: roughly 11-day PBMC culture with coronavirus spike peptide pools or control peptides (ViraFEST assay). These TCRs' antigens remain unknown. The Oncomine TCR Beta short-read assay generated sequence data from the DNA of cultured CD4+ T cells. From the PCR reads, TCRdb called clonotypes with MiXCR, one entry per CDR3 protein. This sample yields about 12,000 distinct CDR3 sequences, of which around 46% are seen a single time; around 21% belongs to the top ten. Sequenced input: CD4+ T cells from blood, cultured in vitro. The receptors shown here come from a human donor who had recovered from COVID-19.

The chain combines TRBV19 with TRBJ2-7; unclear D gene. The V gene lost 3 bases and the J gene lost 0 bases, with 9 bases spanning the gap. Germline V gene lookup returns CDR1 LNHDA and CDR2 SQIVND (reference sequence). This CDR3 spans 14 amino acids. The CDR3 region is CASSMLQDSYEQYF. In nucleotides, the CDR3 is TGTGCCAGTAGTATGCTCCAGGACTCCTACGAGCAGTACTTC.

This chain joins TRBV7-2 and TRBJ2-3, with 7 bases aligning to TRBD2. This CDR3 region has 19 residues. Trimming cost V 3 bases and J 6 bases; bases outside gene matches: 21. Germline V gives CDR1 SGHTA, CDR2 FQGNSA. CDR3: CASSLRGSAGARFRDTQYF. The DNA of the CDR3 is TGTGCCAGCAGCTTGAGGGGTTCCGCGGGAGCAAGATTTAGGGATACGCAGTATTTT.

This chain joins TRBV20-1 and TRBJ2-3, with D unclear. Germline CDR1 DFQATT, CDR2 SNEGSKA (reference sequence). Trimming stripped 2 bases from V and 6 bases from J, with 6 bases between. The CDR3 totals 11 residues. The CDR3 here is CSARPRDTQYF. The DNA of the CDR3 is TGCAGTGCTAGACCACGGGATACGCAGTATTTT.

The table lists this clonotype with a few counts. This chain connects TRBV19 to TRBJ1-1; no clear D. Germline values: CDR1 LNHDA, CDR2 SQIVND (reference sequence). The V end was cut by 8 bases, the J end by 2 bases, with 6 bases between. CDR3 length: 11 residues. The CDR3 nucleotides are TGTGCCAGTGCTGACAACACTGAAGCTTTCTTT. Its protein product is CASADNTEAFF.

V is TRBV6-4 and J is TRBJ2-3; 11 nucleotides line up with TRBD2. J gave up 4 bases and V 0 bases, and 0 bases lay outside the gene matches. Looked up from germline, CDR1 is MRHNA and CDR2 is SNTAGT. The CDR3 totals 15 residues. The CDR3: CASSDSLAGADTQYF. As DNA, the CDR3 is TGTGCCAGCAGTGACTCACTAGCGGGAGCAGATACGCAGTATTTT.

The genes are TRBV20-1 and TRBJ1-1; the D is unclear. CDR3 length equals 13 residues. The ends were cut back, 5 bases at V and 0 bases at J, with 10 bases in the middle. Germline CDR1 is DFQATT and CDR2 is SNEGSKA (reference sequence). CDR3 DNA: TGCAGTGCTGGACGGAACTTGAACACTGAAGCTTTCTTT. Amino acid sequence: CSAGRNLNTEAFF.

This clonotype has more than one count but fewer than ten. One end of the junction does not line up with germline, which may come from a read error. The J gene is TRBJ1-2, the V gene TRBV19; the D is unclear. There are 11 residues in the CDR3. Germline V gives CDR1 LNHDA, CDR2 SQIVND (reference sequence). The CDR3, as DNA: TGTGCCAGTCGCGGTGGTTATGACTACACCTTC. This codes for CASRGGYDYTF.

The chain is built from TRBV20-1 and TRBJ1-5; D is perhaps TRBD1 (6 bases). The germline gives CDR1 DFQATT, CDR2 SNEGSKA (reference sequence). The CDR3 length is 13 residues. Trimming pared 6 bases from V and 5 bases from J, leaving 14 bases between. The CDR3: CSANPAGDQPQHF. The CDR3, as DNA: TGCAGTGCAAACCCGGCAGGGGATCAGCCCCAGCATTTT.

This chain uses TRBV30 with TRBJ2-7; D may be TRBD2 (6 bases). Deletions cut 1 base from V and 2 bases from J, with 9 bases between. The length of the CDR3 is 13 residues. Germline V gene lookup returns CDR1 GTSNPN and CDR2 SVGIG (reference sequence). The DNA of the CDR3 is TGTGCCTGGAGTGACGGGAGCCCCTACGAGCAGTACTTC. Protein: CAWSDGSPYEQYF.

V and J are TRBV7-2 and TRBJ2-3; 8 bases map to TRBD2. Germline V lookup: CDR1 SGHTA, CDR2 FQGNSA. V lost 5 bases and J lost 3; bases outside the gene matches: 7. This CDR3 is 15 amino acids long. CDR3 sequence: CASSTASGRTDTQYF. For the CDR3, the DNA is TGTGCCAGCAGCACAGCTAGCGGGCGGACAGATACGCAGTATTTT.

This clonotype has more than one count but fewer than ten. This chain joins TRBV20-1 and TRBJ2-5; no firm D call. CDR1 DFQATT and CDR2 SNEGSKA come from the germline V gene (reference sequence). Trimming left V 3 bases short and J 3 bases short, with 8 bases between. CDR3 length equals 12 residues. Here the CDR3 DNA reads TGCAGTGCTAGTCTCGTGGAAGAGACCCAGTACTTC. As protein: CSASLVEETQYF.

This clonotype appeared a single time. The V and J genes are TRBV20-1 and TRBJ2-5; 8 nucleotides match TRBD2. Germline CDR1 DFQATT, CDR2 SNEGSKA (reference sequence). The CDR3 is 13 amino acids. V lost 3 bases, J lost 5 bases, and 5 bases stayed unmatched. CDR3 sequence reads: CSASWTSSETQYF. The CDR3 DNA reads as TGCAGTGCTAGCTGGACTAGCTCGGAGACCCAGTACTTC.